This passage covers 28 T cell receptor beta chains from one sample sequenced in a study of vaccination and CD4 T cells after COVID-19 (dated by TCRdb to between 2021 and 2023). Their target antigens are unknown. Receptor libraries were prepared by PCR. Reads for this sample came from an Illumina iSeq 100. DNA from cultured CD4+ T cells was subjected to TCR sequencing with the Oncomine TCR Beta short-read assay at the Johns Hopkins FTIC core. Clones were called with MiXCR by TCRdb after fastp trimmed the public reads at Q25, and only in-frame beta chains were retained. Rows matching on CDR3 protein sequence are summarized as one entry with the most common DNA and genes. The sample table holds about 17,000 distinct CDR3 sequences, of which roughly 60% were seen once. 11% of the sample goes to the ten largest clones. Sample treatment or condition, as interpreted from the label and publication: roughly ten-day PBMC culture with coronavirus spike peptide pools or control peptides (ViraFEST assay).

The material sequenced was CD4+ T cells from blood, cultured in vitro. These receptors all come from a human donor who had recovered from COVID-19.

The V call is TRBV20-1, the J call TRBJ2-5; D remains ambiguous. The CDR3 has 14 residues. Germline V CDR1 and CDR2: DFQATT, SNEGSKA (reference sequence). Trimming pared 1 base from V and 3 bases from J, leaving 12 bases between. CDR3 residues: CSARVPLMEETQYF. The CDR3, as DNA: TGCAGTGCTAGAGTCCCCTTGATGGAAGAGACCCAGTACTTC.

The DNA of the CDR3 is TGTGCCAGTAGTGTTACAGGGAGGTATGGCTACACCTTC. Residues: CASSVTGRYGYTF. The chain uses TRBV19 and TRBJ1-2, with a weak D call TRBD1 (6 bases). Trimming stripped 5 bases from V and 5 bases from J, with 12 bases between. From germline, CDR1 is LNHDA and CDR2 SQIVND (reference sequence). The CDR3 runs 13 residues. The complete variable domain, with remaining parts taken from reference TRBV19 and TRBJ1-2, reads DGGITQSPKYLFRKEGQNVTLSCEQNLNHDAMYWYRQDPGQGLRLIYYSQIVNDFQKGDIAEGYSVSREKKESFPLTVTSAQKNPTAFYLCASSVTGRYGYTFGSGTRLTVV.

The rearrangement uses TRBV7-6 and TRBJ1-5; maybe TRBD1 (6 bases). Germline V gene sequence: CDR1 SGHVS, CDR2 FNYEAQ. V dropped 8 bases and J dropped 4 bases, with 15 bases sitting between them. There are 14 residues in the CDR3. CDR3 nucleotides: TGTGCCAGCTCTCGGGGGCGCCTGAATCAGCCCCAGCATTTT. The encoded protein is CASSRGRLNQPQHF.

The chain has TRBV20-1 and TRBJ1-1; 8 bases align to TRBD1. With V trimmed by 6 bases and J by 1 base, 1 base remained unmatched. This CDR3 has 12 residues. CDR1 and CDR2 (germline): DFQATT, SNEGSKA (reference sequence). CDR3 in amino acids: CSAGQENTEAFF. In DNA, the CDR3 is TGCAGTGCGGGACAGGAGAACACTGAAGCTTTCTTT.

Note on this clonotype: An end of the junction differs from the germline gene, which may be a read error. V usage is TRBV6-1 and J usage is TRBJ2-7, with 8 bases matching TRBD1. Germline V lookup: CDR1 MNHNS, CDR2 SASEGT. This CDR3 is 16 amino acids long. Here the CDR3 reads CASSEARSDRVGEQHF. The DNA for the CDR3 is TGTGCCAGCAGTGAAGCTCGATCGGACAGGGTCGGGGAGCAGCACTTC.

CDR3 sequence reads: CASSLAQGQLNNEQFF. CDR3 in DNA: TGTGCCAGCAGCTTAGCGCAGGGACAGCTCAACAATGAGCAGTTCTTC. The chain uses TRBV7-9 and TRBJ2-1; 7 nucleotides match TRBD1. Germline CDR1 reads SEHNR; CDR2 reads FQNEAQ (reference sequence). The CDR3 has 16 residues. After removal of 0 bases from V and 5 bases from J, the junction contained 7 bases not matched to a gene.

This chain joins TRBV24-1 and TRBJ1-5; a possible D gene is TRBD1 (6 bases). CDR1 KGHDR and CDR2 SFDVKD come from the germline V gene. CDR3 length equals 16 residues. Trimming cost V 3 bases and J 0 bases, with 11 bases left between them. The CDR3 here is CATSDRTDSSNQPQHF. The CDR3 nucleotides are TGTGCCACCAGTGATCGGACAGACAGTAGCAATCAGCCCCAGCATTTT.

CDR3 protein: CASSLDGISTDTQYF. CDR3 DNA: TGTGCCAGCAGTTTAGATGGGATTAGCACAGATACGCAGTATTTT. V gene TRBV27 combines with J gene TRBJ2-3; D gene unclear. CDR1 and CDR2 (germline): MNHEY, SMNVEV (reference sequence). V lost 2 bases and J 0 bases, leaving 9 bases between the germline ends. The CDR3 length is 15 residues.

The V call is TRBV6-1, the J call TRBJ1-2, with 10 bases aligning to TRBD1. The J segment lost 4 bases and the V segment lost 6 bases, leaving 2 bases of the junction unmatched. Germline CDR1 MNHNS, CDR2 SASEGT. CDR3 length: 13 amino acids. The CDR3 DNA reads as TGTGCCAGCAGGGGGACAGGGGTCTATGGCTACACCTTC. Its protein product is CASRGTGVYGYTF.

This chain's CDR3 is CASTSRGYGYTF. The CDR3 bases are TGTGCCAGTACAAGTAGGGGGTATGGCTACACCTTC. The V call is TRBV19, the J call TRBJ1-2; D may be TRBD1 (6 bases). Per the germline V gene, CDR1 is LNHDA and CDR2 is SQIVND (reference sequence). There are 12 residues in the CDR3. Trimming removed 7 bases at V and 5 bases at J, with 11 bases between.

This chain connects TRBV21-1 to TRBJ1-2; whether TRBD1, the table's D call, matches the DNA was not checked. TRBV21-1 counts as a pseudogene. The CDR3 spans 17 residues. The CDR3 region is CVSTIYPMQGAPGGYTF. The CDR3 bases are TGTGTCAGCACCATTTACCCCATGCAGGGGGCGCCGGGGGGCTACACCTTC.

This clonotype has a handful of counts. This chain links TRBV2 with TRBJ2-2, with TRBD1 matching over 7 bases. This CDR3 contains 14 residues. From germline, CDR1 is SNHLY and CDR2 FYNNEI. V was pared by 6 bases and J by 0 bases, with 1 base of the junction left unmatched. This CDR3 reads CASRDRTNTGELFF. DNA of the CDR3: TGTGCCAGCAGGGACAGGACGAACACCGGGGAGCTGTTTTTT.

V gene TRBV7-2 combines with J gene TRBJ2-3, with D possibly matching TRBD1 (5 bases). V was trimmed by 3 bases and J by 2 bases, leaving 9 bases between them. Per the germline V gene, CDR1 is SGHTA and CDR2 is FQGNSA. This CDR3 has 14 residues. DNA for the CDR3: TGTGCCAGCAGCTTGGACACCCTCACAGATACGCAGTATTTT. Translation: CASSLDTLTDTQYF. Full variable domain (outside the CDR3, taken from reference TRBV7-2 and TRBJ2-3): GAGVSQSPSNKVTEKGKDVELRCDPISGHTALYWYRQSLGQGLEFLIYFQGNSAPDKSGLPSDRFSAERTGGSVSTLTIQRTQQEDSAVYLCASSLDTLTDTQYFGPGTRLTVL.

This clonotype was recorded a few times. The rearrangement uses TRBV7-2 and TRBJ2-2, with D unclear. The CDR3 length is 15 residues. Trimming stripped 5 bases from V and 3 bases from J, with 13 bases between. CDR1 SGHTA and CDR2 FQGNSA come from the germline V gene. CDR3 protein: CASSPHAGHTGELFF. The CDR3 region has the DNA TGTGCCAGCAGCCCACATGCAGGCCACACCGGGGAGCTGTTTTTT.

This chain links TRBV25-1 with TRBJ2-1; 15 nucleotides match TRBD2. Trimming at V came to 6 bases and at J to 9 bases, leaving 3 bases not matched to a gene. The CDR3 runs to 14 residues. Germline lookup yields CDR1 MGHDK and CDR2 SYGVNS. Here the CDR3 DNA reads TGTGCCAGCAGCCGGACTAGCGGGGGGGGTGAGCAGTTCTTC. Protein: CASSRTSGGGEQFF. The full variable domain, its missing parts supplied by reference TRBV25-1 and TRBJ2-1, is EADIYQTPRYLVIGTGKKITLECSQTMGHDKMYWYQQDPGMELHLIHYSYGVNSTEKGDLSSESTVSRIRTEHFPLTLESARPSHTSQYLCASSRTSGGGEQFFGPGTRLTVL.

In this sample, this clonotype turned up a few times. The chain joins TRBV7-8 to TRBJ1-1; D is perhaps TRBD1 (6 bases). With 5 bases removed from V and 3 bases from J, the gap between germline ends came to 16 bases. The CDR3 has 15 amino acids. Per the germline V gene, CDR1 is SGHVS and CDR2 is FQNEAQ. CDR3 loop: CASSTHKGGDTEAFF. The CDR3 nucleotides are TGTGCCAGCAGCACCCACAAGGGGGGAGACACTGAAGCTTTCTTT. Based on the CDR3 plus reference TRBV7-8 and TRBJ1-1, the full variable domain is GAGVSQSPRYKVAKRGQDVALRCDPISGHVSLFWYQQALGQGPEFLTYFQNEAQLDKSGLPSDRFFAERPEGSVSTLKIQRTQQEDSAVYLCASSTHKGGDTEAFFGQGTRLTVV.

The CDR3 spells CSAPRQNYGYTF. The CDR3 DNA follows: TGCAGTGCCCCCAGGCAGAACTATGGCTACACCTTC. The rearrangement uses TRBV20-1 and TRBJ1-2; D is ambiguous. The CDR3 extends over 12 amino acids. The V end was cut by 6 bases, the J end by 2 bases, with 10 bases between. The V gene's germline CDR1 is DFQATT and CDR2 SNEGSKA (reference sequence).

The rearrangement joins TRBV20-1 to TRBJ2-7; 7 bases are shared with TRBD2. Per germline, CDR1 DFQATT and CDR2 SNEGSKA (reference sequence). The CDR3 sequence is 15 residues long. Trimming at V came to 2 bases and at J to 3 bases, leaving 10 bases not matched to a gene. The CDR3 is CSARSAGGLSYEQYF. The CDR3 DNA reads as TGCAGTGCTAGATCCGCCGGGGGGTTAAGCTACGAGCAGTACTTC.

The V call is TRBV20-1, the J call TRBJ1-1; 12 positions agree with TRBD1. The CDR3 is 21 residues long. Trimming cost V 4 bases and J 4 bases; bases outside gene matches: 25. The germline V gene has CDR1 DFQATT and CDR2 SNEGSKA (reference sequence). The CDR3: CSATFPLGTGGLPVGATEAFF. The CDR3 DNA reads TGCAGTGCTACCTTCCCACTCGGGACAGGGGGCTTGCCCGTTGGAGCCACTGAAGCTTTCTTT.

The V gene is TRBV7-8, the J gene TRBJ1-6; 7 bases map to TRBD1. After removal of 4 bases from V and 7 bases from J, the junction contained 7 bases not matched to a gene. The CDR3 contains 15 residues. Germline CDR1 reads SGHVS; CDR2 reads FQNEAQ. The CDR3 loop is CASSYRGRRNSPLHF. The CDR3 bases are TGTGCCAGCAGCTACAGGGGTAGGAGAAATTCACCCCTCCACTTT. The full variable domain, completed using reference TRBV7-8 and TRBJ1-6, is GAGVSQSPRYKVAKRGQDVALRCDPISGHVSLFWYQQALGQGPEFLTYFQNEAQLDKSGLPSDRFFAERPEGSVSTLKIQRTQQEDSAVYLCASSYRGRRNSPLHFGNGTRLTVT.

This clonotype was detected only a few times. V usage is TRBV7-6 and J usage is TRBJ1-1; 7 bases are shared with TRBD1. With 2 bases clipped from V and 5 bases from J, the junction kept 8 bases outside the gene matches. Per germline, CDR1 SGHVS and CDR2 FNYEAQ. This CDR3 contains 15 residues. CDR3 region: CASSLYTGVATEAFF. In nucleotides, the CDR3 is TGTGCCAGCAGCTTATATACAGGGGTCGCGACTGAAGCTTTCTTT.

This chain links TRBV30 with TRBJ2-7; 9 nucleotides line up with TRBD2. The CDR3 length is 15 residues. Germline loops: CDR1 GTSNPN, CDR2 SVGIG (reference sequence). With V trimmed by 5 bases and J by 4 bases, 12 bases remained unmatched. CDR3 in DNA: TGTGCCTGGGAGACAGGACTAGCGAATTCGTACGAGCAGTACTTC. This translates into CAWETGLANSYEQYF.

The chain has TRBV27 and TRBJ2-5; 10 bases are a match to TRBD2. This CDR3 region has 15 residues. Germline CDR1 reads MNHEY; CDR2 reads SMNVEV (reference sequence). V lost 4 bases to trimming and J lost 3 bases; unmatched junction nucleotides: 5. CDR3 in amino acids: CASSSWTSGKETQYF. For the CDR3, the DNA is TGTGCCAGCAGTTCCTGGACTAGCGGTAAAGAGACCCAGTACTTC.

This clonotype showed up just a few times. This chain links TRBV20-1 with TRBJ2-2; 8 positions agree with TRBD2. Germline V gene data show CDR1 as DFQATT and CDR2 as SNEGSKA (reference sequence). There are 14 residues in the CDR3. The V segment lost 4 bases and the J segment 0 bases; nucleotides outside the gene matches: 1. Here the CDR3 reads CSAIAGTNTGELFF. Here the CDR3 DNA reads TGCAGTGCTATAGCGGGGACGAACACCGGGGAGCTGTTTTTT.

DNA of the CDR3: TGTGCCAGCAAGCCAGGAAAAGGACAGGGAGCTAACTATGGCTACACCTTC. Its protein product is CASKPGKGQGANYGYTF. The chain combines TRBV6-1 with TRBJ1-2; 8 nucleotides align to TRBD1. Trimming cost V 7 bases and J 0 bases; bases outside gene matches: 13. The CDR3 spans 17 residues. The germline V gene encodes CDR1 MNHNS and CDR2 SASEGT.

The rearrangement joins TRBV4-1 to TRBJ1-5; no clear D gene. This CDR3 contains 13 residues. CDR1 is MGHRA and CDR2 is YSYEKL in the germline V gene. V lost 4 bases to trimming and J lost 5 bases, with 9 bases between them. DNA for the CDR3: TGCGCCAGCAGCCCTGCCCCCGATCAGCCCCAGCATTTT. This codes for CASSPAPDQPQHF.

The chain carries TRBV5-1 and TRBJ2-7; 9 bases agree with TRBD2. CDR1 is SGHRS, CDR2 YFSETQ, per germline. Germline trimming cut 0 bases from V and 6 bases from J; bases unmatched to any gene: 7. There are 15 residues in the CDR3. The DNA of the CDR3 is TGCGCCAGCAGCTTGGGTCTAGCGGGAACCTCCGAGCAGTACTTC. Amino acids: CASSLGLAGTSEQYF.

The rearrangement links TRBV20-1 to TRBJ1-4, with D possibly matching TRBD1 (6 bases). Germline V gene lookup returns CDR1 DFQATT and CDR2 SNEGSKA (reference sequence). This CDR3 is built from 14 residues. Trimming took off 6 bases at V and 7 bases at J, with 18 bases between the two ends. The CDR3 DNA reads as TGCAGTGCCACCTGGGGGGGGCTGGGTGAAAAACTGTTTTTT. Translating gives CSATWGGLGEKLFF.